This TCR beta chain was identified in a study of cytomegalovirus exposure and HLA in healthy donors. Study-wide results and limits: Reportedly, HLA-A and HLA-B alleles of most subjects were accurately predicted from TCR beta.

The PCR used 60 Vbeta and 13 Jbeta primers. Libraries were prepared by immunoSEQ multiplex PCR; TCRdb keeps only in-frame clonotypes and omits some of them. The sample includes some 120,000 clones, 80% to 90% of them seen just once. Germline V gene lookup returns CDR1 KGHSH and CDR2 LQKENI. Unmatched junction bases numbered 7, after V lost 3 bases and J lost 6 bases. CDR3 length equals 15 residues. For this clone: The target antigen is unknown.

Sequences were obtained from PBMCs. The clonotype originates from a male donor in good health and CMV-seropositive. The J gene is TRBJ1-5, the V gene TRBV18; 8 bases align to TRBD1. The CDR3 is CASSPGQGTAQPQHF. The CDR3 bases are TGTGCCAGCTCACCTGGACAGGGAACCGCTCAGCCCCAGCATTTT.